Below are 22 T cell receptor beta chains sequenced from a single sample in a study of blood T cells in healthy people across ages. Sample-barcoded 5' priming and a J-beta primer mix drove a second PCR of roughly 6 to 12 cycles. TCRdb passed the 5' RACE reads through MiXCR, listing each CDR3 protein once. Among more than 750,000 distinct CDR3 sequences, just under 30% were seen once, and the ten largest hold 9.5% to 13%. These data were likewise used in another study, on T cells of mothers and their children.

Sequenced sample: blood. These receptors came from a woman aged 40 to 50 in good health.

The V and J genes are TRBV20-1 and TRBJ2-1; 9 positions match TRBD2. V gave up 3 bases and J gave up 9 bases; unmatched junction bases: 12. CDR3 length: 15 residues. Germline CDR1 DFQATT, CDR2 SNEGSKA (reference sequence). For the CDR3, the DNA is TGCAGTGCTAGGGTTTTGGCTAGCGGGGATGGTGAGCAGTTCTTC. This codes for CSARVLASGDGEQFF.

This chain joins TRBV21-1 and TRBJ2-7; TRBD2, the D gene given by the table, was not confirmed from the DNA. TRBV21-1 is a pseudogene. The CDR3 runs 15 residues. The CDR3 reads CASSWLAGEDYEQYF. For the CDR3, the DNA is TGTGCCAGCAGCTGGTTAGCGGGAGAAGACTACGAGCAGTACTTC.

The chain uses TRBV5-1 and TRBJ2-2; a weak D match, TRBD2 (6 bases). Germline V lookup: CDR1 SGHRS, CDR2 YFSETQ. V lost 6 bases and J 5 bases, leaving 17 bases between the germline ends. The CDR3 is 15 amino acids. The CDR3 DNA follows: TGCGCCAGCAACCTGGAGGGCGCAGGGACCGGGGAGCTGTTTTTT. Amino acids: CASNLEGAGTGELFF.

The rearrangement joins TRBV20-1 to TRBJ1-1, with 10 bases identical to TRBD1. Looked up from germline, CDR1 is DFQATT and CDR2 is SNEGSKA (reference sequence). After removal of 3 bases from V and 7 bases from J, the junction contained 11 bases not matched to a gene. CDR3 size: 15 residues. The CDR3 bases are TGCAGTGCTAGCCCGCCCGGGACAGGGGTCGTTGAAGCTTTCTTT. Encoded protein: CSASPPGTGVVEAFF.

Comment on this clonotype: This may come from a read error, since a much larger clone is one base off. V gene TRBV28 combines with J gene TRBJ2-5; no reliable D call. This CDR3 contains 15 residues. From germline, CDR1 is MDHEN and CDR2 SYDVKM. CDR3 coding DNA: TGTGTCAGCAGTTTTGTGACGACCCAAACCGAGACCCAGTACTTC. Its translation is CVSSFVTTQTETQYF.

The rearrangement joins TRBV20-1 to TRBJ2-4; either TRBD1 or TRBD2 may fit D (7 bases each). Trimming pared 5 bases from V and 1 base from J, leaving 15 bases between. This CDR3 is 15 amino acids long. Germline CDR1 and CDR2: DFQATT and SNEGSKA (reference sequence). The CDR3 reads CSAPQGGEAKNIQYF. In DNA, the CDR3 is TGCAGTGCTCCCCAGGGGGGGGAGGCCAAAAACATTCAGTACTTC.

The rearrangement uses TRBV9 and TRBJ2-7; 9 bases fit TRBD2. This CDR3 contains 16 residues. Trimming cost V 1 base and J 7 bases; bases outside gene matches: 12. Per the germline V gene, CDR1 is SGDLS and CDR2 is YYNGEE. Here the CDR3 reads CASSVPAGGLRNEQYF. CDR3 nucleotide sequence: TGTGCCAGCAGCGTACCTGCGGGGGGGCTTCGTAATGAGCAGTACTTC.

This clonotype showed up many times. The CDR3 is CASSLKNEQFF. The DNA for the CDR3 is TGTGCCAGCAGTTTGAAGAATGAGCAGTTCTTC. This chain connects TRBV12-3 or TRBV12-4 to TRBJ2-1; D remains unclear. V was cut by 3 bases and J by 7 bases, with 4 bases left in between. This CDR3 region has 11 residues.

The table lists this clonotype with a few counts. The V call is TRBV4-2, the J call TRBJ1-2; 8 bases line up with TRBD1. Trimming cost V 3 bases and J 4 bases; bases outside gene matches: 7. CDR1 is LGHNA, CDR2 YNFKEQ, per germline. The CDR3 contains 15 residues. DNA for the CDR3: TGTGCCAGCAGCCATGCGGACAGGGACATCTATGGCTACACCTTC. Its protein product is CASSHADRDIYGYTF.

This clonotype showed up just once. Possible read error: a much larger clone is one base away. The CDR3 DNA sequence: TGTGCCAGCAGTTACAGGGCTAACAATCAGCCCCAGCATTTT. Protein: CASSYRANNQPQHF. The chain recombines TRBV6-5 with TRBJ1-5, with unresolved D. V shed 2 bases and J shed 3 bases, with 8 bases lying between them. The germline gives CDR1 MNHEY, CDR2 SVGAGI. This CDR3 has 14 amino acids.

This clonotype was detected once. The rearrangement links TRBV28 to TRBJ1-5; a weak D match, TRBD1 (6 bases). Germline-derived CDR1 and CDR2 are MDHEN and SYDVKM. The V and J ends lost 3 bases and 6 bases respectively, with 15 bases between them. The CDR3 runs 15 residues. The DNA for the CDR3 is TGTGCCAGCAGTTTCAACAGGGCGACGGGTCAGCCCCAGCATTTT. This codes for CASSFNRATGQPQHF. The full variable domain, completed using reference TRBV28 and TRBJ1-5, is DVKVTQSSRYLVKRTGEKVFLECVQDMDHENMFWYRQDPGLGLRLIYFSYDVKMKEKGDIPEGYSVSREKKERFSLILESASTNQTSMYLCASSFNRATGQPQHFGDGTRLSIL.

This clonotype was counted at least ten times. The chain carries TRBV6-2 or TRBV6-3 and TRBJ2-7, with 10 nucleotides matching TRBD1. Germline V lookup: CDR1 MNHEY, CDR2 SVGEGT. The CDR3 sequence is 16 residues long. V shed 10 bases, J shed 2 bases, and the junction held 14 bases outside the gene matches. The CDR3 loop is CANSPRAGTGAYEQYF. The CDR3 DNA sequence: TGTGCCAACTCCCCTCGGGCCGGGACAGGGGCCTACGAGCAGTACTTC.

The chain employs TRBV5-1 and TRBJ2-7; D not certain. This CDR3 has 15 residues. In germline, CDR1 is SGHRS, CDR2 YFSETQ. Trimming stripped 0 bases from V and 5 bases from J, with 15 bases between. In DNA form, the CDR3 reads TGCGCCAGCAGCTTGGAGCCTACACTGATCGACGAGCAGTACTTC. This sequence encodes CASSLEPTLIDEQYF.

This clonotype came up a few times. The CDR3 is CASSLLTSGPYEQYF. The CDR3 coding sequence is TGCGCCAGCAGCTTGCTGACTAGCGGACCTTACGAGCAGTACTTC. The chain couples TRBV5-1 to TRBJ2-7, with TRBD2 matching over 9 bases. This CDR3 is 15 amino acids long. Germline CDR1 reads SGHRS; CDR2 reads YFSETQ. The J segment lost 4 bases and the V segment lost 1 base, leaving 6 bases of the junction unmatched. The full variable domain, with the rest looked up from reference TRBV5-1 and TRBJ2-7, is KAGVTQTPRYLIKTRGQQVTLSCSPISGHRSVSWYQQTPGQGLQFLFEYFSETQRNKGNFPGRFSGRQFSNSRSEMNVSTLELGDSALYLCASSLLTSGPYEQYFGPGTRLTVT.

Regarding this clonotype: A single base separates this from a much larger clone, so it may be a read error. The chain employs TRBV24-1 and TRBJ1-2; D is perhaps TRBD1 (6 bases). Germline assignment: CDR1 KGHDR and CDR2 SFDVKD. The CDR3 consists of 14 residues. For the CDR3, the DNA is TGTGCCACCAGTCGACACGGGACACAAGATGGCCACACCTTC. The encoded protein is CATSRHGTQDGHTF.

In its sample, this clonotype was seen many times. The V and J genes are TRBV6-4 and TRBJ2-1, with D perhaps matching TRBD2 (5 bases). The germline V and J ends were trimmed by 2 bases and 6 bases, with 11 bases remaining between them. CDR1 is MRHNA, CDR2 SNTAGT, per germline. The CDR3 totals 14 residues. The CDR3 sequence: CASSDHGLLNEQFF. DNA for the CDR3: TGTGCCAGCAGTGACCACGGACTCCTCAATGAGCAGTTCTTC.

The V gene is TRBV28, the J gene TRBJ2-7; D tentatively fits TRBD1 or TRBD2 (5 bases each). Germline V gene lookup returns CDR1 MDHEN and CDR2 SYDVKM. This CDR3 comprises 15 residues. Trimming removed 0 bases at V and 3 bases at J, with 12 bases between. This CDR3 is CASSLWGRINYEQYF. As DNA, the CDR3 is TGTGCCAGCAGTTTATGGGGACGGATCAACTACGAGCAGTACTTC.

This clonotype appeared a single time. This sequence may be a read error, since a much larger clone differs from it by one base. The chain joins TRBV27 to TRBJ2-5; D unresolved. CDR3 size: 12 residues. CDR1 and CDR2 from the germline V gene are MNHEY and SMNVEV (reference sequence). Written as DNA, the CDR3 is TGTGCCAGCGCTGGTAGCCAAGAGGCCCAGTACTTC. It specifies CASAGSQEAQYF.

This clonotype was counted a few times. The V call is TRBV6-6, the J call TRBJ1-4, with 10 bases that match TRBD1. After removal of 4 bases from V and 6 bases from J, the junction contained 5 bases not matched to a gene. Per germline, CDR1 MNHNY and CDR2 SVGAGI (reference sequence). The CDR3 sequence is 15 residues long. The CDR3 reads CASSSPGTGDEKLFF. As DNA, the CDR3 is TGTGCCAGCAGTTCTCCAGGGACAGGGGATGAAAAACTGTTTTTT.

V is TRBV5-5 and J is TRBJ2-3, with TRBD2 matching 7 bases. The V and J ends lost 1 base and 0 bases, in that order; junction bases with no gene match: 5. The CDR3 contains 16 residues. CDR1 SGHKS and CDR2 YYEKEE come from the germline V gene (reference sequence). The CDR3 DNA is TGTGCCAGCAGCTTGTCGGCGGGACTAAGCACAGATACGCAGTATTTT. The encoded protein is CASSLSAGLSTDTQYF.

This clonotype was counted only a few times. V and J are TRBV20-1 and TRBJ1-2; TRBD1 matches at 10 bases. Unmatched junction bases numbered 14, after V lost 3 bases and J lost 4 bases. Germline CDR1 and CDR2: DFQATT and SNEGSKA (reference sequence). The CDR3 length is 17 residues. The CDR3 region has the DNA TGCAGTGCTAGTTGGGCCCGACAGGGGGCGGCTGGCTATGGCTACACCTTC. This sequence encodes CSASWARQGAAGYGYTF.

This clonotype was seen at least ten times. The CDR3: CASSLDSNNEQFF. The CDR3 DNA is TGCGCCAGCAGCTTGGATTCGAACAATGAGCAGTTCTTC. V and J are TRBV5-1 and TRBJ2-1; no firm D call. CDR1 and CDR2 (germline): SGHRS, YFSETQ. Trimming cost V 0 bases and J 5 bases, with 6 bases left between them. CDR3 length: 13 amino acids.